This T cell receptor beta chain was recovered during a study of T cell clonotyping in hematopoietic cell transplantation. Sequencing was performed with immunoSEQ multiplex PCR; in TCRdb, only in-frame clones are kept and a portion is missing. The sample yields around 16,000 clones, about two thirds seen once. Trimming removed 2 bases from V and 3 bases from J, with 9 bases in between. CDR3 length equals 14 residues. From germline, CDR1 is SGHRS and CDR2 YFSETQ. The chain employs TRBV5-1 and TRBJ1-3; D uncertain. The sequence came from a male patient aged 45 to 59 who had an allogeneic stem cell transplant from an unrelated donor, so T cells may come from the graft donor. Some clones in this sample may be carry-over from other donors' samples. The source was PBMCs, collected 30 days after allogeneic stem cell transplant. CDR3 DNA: TGCGCCAGCAGCTTCGAGGGATTTGGAAACACCATATATTTT. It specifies CASSFEGFGNTIYF.